This T cell receptor beta chain was documented in a study of T cells and Merkel cell carcinoma outcomes. General observations from the study: In Merkel cell carcinoma, repertoire and T-cell density reportedly predicted outcomes.

CDR3 length: 15 residues. Looked up from germline, CDR1 is MDHEN and CDR2 is SYDVKM. Trimming removed 3 bases from V and 7 bases from J; junction bases left unmatched: 7. Points on this clone: Its antigen remains unidentified.

Assay used: immunoSEQ multiplex PCR; TCRdb lists only in-frame clones, some missing. This sample has over 15,000 clones, with 81% found just once. The chain is built from TRBV28 and TRBJ2-3, with 10 bases fitting TRBD2. The TCR comes from a human donor with Merkel cell carcinoma. Source material: tumor tissue from Merkel cell carcinoma. CDR3 in DNA: TGTGCCAGCAGTTTGCGGCTAGCGGGAGCAAATACGCAGTATTTT. It translates to CASSLRLAGANTQYF.